This T cell receptor (beta chain) was captured in a study of T-cell memory formation after mild COVID-19. MiXCR was run by TCRdb on the 5' RACE reads, yielding one entry per CDR3 protein. Of approximately 150,000 distinct CDR3 sequences listed, about an eighth are singletons. Germline V gene lookup returns CDR1 DFQATT and CDR2 SNEGSKA (reference sequence). The CDR3 totals 14 residues. Trimming removed 1 base at V and 7 bases at J, with 16 bases between. The source material was PBMCs or a T cell subset sorted from them (not recorded which). The rearrangement uses TRBV20-1 and TRBJ1-1; D is perhaps TRBD1 (6 bases). The sequence came from a man aged 18-30 years who had mild COVID-19 (a few samples of this study predate the infection). Cell type and time point are not known. CDR3 sequence: CSARVGGPKSEAFF. The CDR3 region has the DNA TGCAGTGCTAGAGTGGGGGGGCCAAAGAGTGAAGCTTTCTTT.